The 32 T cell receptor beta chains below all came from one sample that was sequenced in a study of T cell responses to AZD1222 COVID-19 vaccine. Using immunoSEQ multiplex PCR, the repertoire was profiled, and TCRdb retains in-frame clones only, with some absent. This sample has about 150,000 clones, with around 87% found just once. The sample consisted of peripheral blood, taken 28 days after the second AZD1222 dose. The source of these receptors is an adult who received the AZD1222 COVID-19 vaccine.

The CDR3 region is CASSPSSEKLFF. As DNA, the CDR3 is TGTGCCAGCAGTCCCAGCAGTGAAAAACTGTTTTTT. The J gene is TRBJ1-4, the V gene TRBV14; D uncertain. The germline gives CDR1 SGHDN, CDR2 FVKESK. The V and J ends lost 6 bases and 7 bases respectively, with 9 bases between them. The CDR3 length is 12 residues.

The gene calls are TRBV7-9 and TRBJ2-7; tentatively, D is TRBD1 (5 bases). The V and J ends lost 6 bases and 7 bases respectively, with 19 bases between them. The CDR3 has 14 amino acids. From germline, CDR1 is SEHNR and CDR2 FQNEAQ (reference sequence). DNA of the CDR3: TGTGCCAGCAGTCCCACAGGTGGCCTAAGGGAGCAGTACTTC. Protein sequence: CASSPTGGLREQYF.

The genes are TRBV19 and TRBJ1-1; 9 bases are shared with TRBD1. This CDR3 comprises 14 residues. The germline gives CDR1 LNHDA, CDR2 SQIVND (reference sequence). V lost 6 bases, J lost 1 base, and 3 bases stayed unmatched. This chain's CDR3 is CASRGDRENTEAFF. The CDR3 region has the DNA TGTGCCAGTAGGGGGGACAGGGAGAACACTGAAGCTTTCTTT.

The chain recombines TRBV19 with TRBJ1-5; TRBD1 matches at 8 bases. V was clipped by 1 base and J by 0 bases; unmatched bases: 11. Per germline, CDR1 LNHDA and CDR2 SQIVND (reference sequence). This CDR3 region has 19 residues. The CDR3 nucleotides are TGTGCCAGTAGTATAGGACAGGGCAGGGGGCGAGGTAGCAATCAGCCCCAGCATTTT. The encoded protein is CASSIGQGRGRGSNQPQHF. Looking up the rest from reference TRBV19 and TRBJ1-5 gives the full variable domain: DGGITQSPKYLFRKEGQNVTLSCEQNLNHDAMYWYRQDPGQGLRLIYYSQIVNDFQKGDIAEGYSVSREKKESFPLTVTSAQKNPTAFYLCASSIGQGRGRGSNQPQHFGDGTRLSIL.

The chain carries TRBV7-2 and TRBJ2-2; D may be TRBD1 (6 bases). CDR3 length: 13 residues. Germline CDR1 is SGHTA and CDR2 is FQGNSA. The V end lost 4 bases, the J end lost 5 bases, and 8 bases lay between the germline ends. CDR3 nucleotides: TGTGCCAGCAGCTCCACAGGGACCGGGGAGCTGTTTTTT. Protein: CASSSTGTGELFF.

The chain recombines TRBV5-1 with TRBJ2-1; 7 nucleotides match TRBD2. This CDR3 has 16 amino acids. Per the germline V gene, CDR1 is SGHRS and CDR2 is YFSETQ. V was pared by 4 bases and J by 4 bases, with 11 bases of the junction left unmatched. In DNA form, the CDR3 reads TGCGCCAGCAGCCTCACCGGGGCTAGCGGTTACAATGAGCAGTTCTTC. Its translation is CASSLTGASGYNEQFF.

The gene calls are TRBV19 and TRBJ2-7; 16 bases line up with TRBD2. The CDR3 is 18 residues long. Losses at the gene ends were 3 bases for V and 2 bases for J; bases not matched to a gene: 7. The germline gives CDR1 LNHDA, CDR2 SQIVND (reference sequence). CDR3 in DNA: TGTGCCAGTAGTATCGGACAGGGGACTAGCGGGAGGGCCTACGAGCAGTACTTC. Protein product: CASSIGQGTSGRAYEQYF.

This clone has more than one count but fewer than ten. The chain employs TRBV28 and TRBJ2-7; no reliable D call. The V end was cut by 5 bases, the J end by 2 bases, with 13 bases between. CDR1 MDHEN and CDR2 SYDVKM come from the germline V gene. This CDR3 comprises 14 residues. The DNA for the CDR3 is TGTGCCAGCAGTAACTTAATATCCACCTACGAGCAGTACTTC. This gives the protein CASSNLISTYEQYF.

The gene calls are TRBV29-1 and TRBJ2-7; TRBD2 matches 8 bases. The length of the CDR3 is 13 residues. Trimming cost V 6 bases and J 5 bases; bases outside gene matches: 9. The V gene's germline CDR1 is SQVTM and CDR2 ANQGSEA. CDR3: CSVAGTSNNEQYF. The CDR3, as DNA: TGCAGCGTGGCCGGGACTAGTAACAACGAGCAGTACTTC.

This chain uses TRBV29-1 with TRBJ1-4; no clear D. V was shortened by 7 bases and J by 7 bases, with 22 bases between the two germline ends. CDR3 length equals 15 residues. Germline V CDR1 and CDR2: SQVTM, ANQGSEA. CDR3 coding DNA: TGCAGCGCTAAGAAGGCGGCGGGTGGAAGTGAAAAACTGTTTTTT. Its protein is CSAKKAAGGSEKLFF.

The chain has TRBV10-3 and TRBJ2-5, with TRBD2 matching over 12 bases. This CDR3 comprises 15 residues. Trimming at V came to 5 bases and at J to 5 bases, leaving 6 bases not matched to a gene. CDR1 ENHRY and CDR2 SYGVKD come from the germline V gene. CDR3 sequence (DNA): TGTGCCATCAGTTCGACTAGCGGGAGTACCGAGACCCAGTACTTC. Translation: CAISSTSGSTETQYF.

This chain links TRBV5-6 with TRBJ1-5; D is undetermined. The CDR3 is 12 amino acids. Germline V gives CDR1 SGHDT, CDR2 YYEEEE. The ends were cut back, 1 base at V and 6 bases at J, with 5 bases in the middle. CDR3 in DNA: TGTGCCAGCAGCTTGAGGGCTCAGCCCCAGCATTTT. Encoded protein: CASSLRAQPQHF. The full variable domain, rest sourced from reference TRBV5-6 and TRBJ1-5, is DAGVTQSPTHLIKTRGQQVTLRCSPKSGHDTVSWYQQALGQGPQFIFQYYEEEERQRGNFPDRFSGHQFPNYSSELNVNALLLGDSALYLCASSLRAQPQHFGDGTRLSIL.

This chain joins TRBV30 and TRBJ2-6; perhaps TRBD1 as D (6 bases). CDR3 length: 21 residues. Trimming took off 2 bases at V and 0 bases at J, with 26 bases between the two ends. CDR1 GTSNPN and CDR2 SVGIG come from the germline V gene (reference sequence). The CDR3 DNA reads TGTGCCTGGAGTATTCAGTCGTATGAAGGGGGTACCCTCTCTGGGGCCAACGTCCTGACTTTC. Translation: CAWSIQSYEGGTLSGANVLTF.

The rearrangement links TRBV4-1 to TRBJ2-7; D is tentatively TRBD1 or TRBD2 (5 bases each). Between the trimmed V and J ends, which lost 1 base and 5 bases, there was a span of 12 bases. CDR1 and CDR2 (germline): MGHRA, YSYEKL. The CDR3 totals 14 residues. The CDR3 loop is CASSQALRGDEQYF. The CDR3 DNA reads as TGCGCCAGCAGCCAAGCCCTCCGAGGGGACGAGCAGTACTTC.

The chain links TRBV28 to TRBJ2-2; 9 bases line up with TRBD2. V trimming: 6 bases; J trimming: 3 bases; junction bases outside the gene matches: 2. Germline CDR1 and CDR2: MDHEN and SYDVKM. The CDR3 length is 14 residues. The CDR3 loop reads CASRREGDTGELFF. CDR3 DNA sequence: TGTGCCAGCAGGCGGGAGGGCGACACCGGGGAGCTGTTTTTT.

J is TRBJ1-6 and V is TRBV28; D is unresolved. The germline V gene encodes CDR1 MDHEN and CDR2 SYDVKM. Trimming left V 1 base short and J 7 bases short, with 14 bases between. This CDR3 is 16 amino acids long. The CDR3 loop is CASSLFWQATNSPLHF. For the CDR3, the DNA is TGTGCCAGCAGTTTATTTTGGCAGGCAACAAATTCACCCCTCCACTTT.

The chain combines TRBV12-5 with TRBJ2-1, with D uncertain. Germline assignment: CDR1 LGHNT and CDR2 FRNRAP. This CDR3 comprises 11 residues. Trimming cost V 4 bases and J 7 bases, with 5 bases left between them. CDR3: CASGSKNEQFF. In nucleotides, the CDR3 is TGTGCTAGTGGTTCCAAAAATGAGCAGTTCTTC.

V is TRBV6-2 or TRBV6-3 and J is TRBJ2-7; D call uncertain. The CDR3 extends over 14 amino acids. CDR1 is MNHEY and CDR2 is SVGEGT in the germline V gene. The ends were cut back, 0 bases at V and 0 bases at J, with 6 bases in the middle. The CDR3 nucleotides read TGTGCCAGCAGTTACTCTGGGGTCTCCTACGAGCAGTACTTC. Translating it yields CASSYSGVSYEQYF.

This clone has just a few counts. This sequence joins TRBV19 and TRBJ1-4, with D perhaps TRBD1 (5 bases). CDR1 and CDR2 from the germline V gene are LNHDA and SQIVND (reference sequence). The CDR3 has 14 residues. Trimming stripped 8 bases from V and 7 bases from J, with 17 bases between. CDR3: CASVTGGTGEKLFF. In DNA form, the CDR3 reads TGTGCCAGTGTGACGGGGGGAACAGGTGAAAAACTGTTTTTT.

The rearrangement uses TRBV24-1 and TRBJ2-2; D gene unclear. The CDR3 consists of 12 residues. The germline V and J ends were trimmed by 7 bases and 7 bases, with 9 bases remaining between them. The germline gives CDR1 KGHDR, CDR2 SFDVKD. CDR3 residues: CATRDLGGELFF. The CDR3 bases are TGTGCCACCAGGGACCTTGGCGGGGAGCTGTTTTTT.

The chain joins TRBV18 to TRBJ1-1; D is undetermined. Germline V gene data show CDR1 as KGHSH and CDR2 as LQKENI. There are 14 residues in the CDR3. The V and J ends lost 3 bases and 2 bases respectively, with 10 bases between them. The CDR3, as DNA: TGTGCCAGCTCACCGTCGGATATAAACACTGAAGCTTTCTTT. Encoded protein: CASSPSDINTEAFF.

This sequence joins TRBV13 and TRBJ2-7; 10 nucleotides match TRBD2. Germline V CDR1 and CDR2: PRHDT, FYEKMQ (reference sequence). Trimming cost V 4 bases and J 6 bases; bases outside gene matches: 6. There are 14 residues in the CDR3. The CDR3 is CASSYSSGSTEQYF. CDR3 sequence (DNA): TGTGCCAGCAGCTATTCTAGCGGGAGTACCGAGCAGTACTTC. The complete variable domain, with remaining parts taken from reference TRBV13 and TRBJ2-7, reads AAGVIQSPRHLIKEKRETATLKCYPIPRHDTVYWYQQGPGQDPQFLISFYEKMQSDKGSIPDRFSAQQFSDYHSELNMSSLELGDSALYFCASSYSSGSTEQYFGPGTRLTVT.

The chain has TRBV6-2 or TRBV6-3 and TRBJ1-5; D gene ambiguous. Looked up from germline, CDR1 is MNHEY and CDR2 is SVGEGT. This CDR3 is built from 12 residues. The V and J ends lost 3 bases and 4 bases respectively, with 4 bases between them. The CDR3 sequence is CASSYFNQPQHF. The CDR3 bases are TGTGCCAGCAGTTATTTTAATCAGCCCCAGCATTTT.

In nucleotides, the CDR3 is TGTGCCAGCAGGAAACAGGGGGCCAAAGCTTTCTTT. This gives the protein CASRKQGAKAFF. This chain links TRBV12-3 or TRBV12-4 with TRBJ1-1, with 9 bases identical to TRBD1. The J segment lost 9 bases and the V segment lost 6 bases, leaving 5 bases of the junction unmatched. This CDR3 is 12 amino acids long.

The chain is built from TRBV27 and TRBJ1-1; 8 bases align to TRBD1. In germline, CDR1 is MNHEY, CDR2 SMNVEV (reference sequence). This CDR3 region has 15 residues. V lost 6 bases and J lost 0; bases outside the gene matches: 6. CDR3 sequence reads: CASSGQGQMNTEAFF. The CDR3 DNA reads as TGTGCCAGCAGCGGACAGGGACAAATGAACACTGAAGCTTTCTTT.

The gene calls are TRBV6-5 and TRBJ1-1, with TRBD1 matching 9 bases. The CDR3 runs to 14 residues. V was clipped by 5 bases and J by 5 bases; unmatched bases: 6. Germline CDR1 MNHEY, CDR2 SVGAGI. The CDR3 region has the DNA TGTGCCAGCAGTCCCCGGGACAGGGTAACTGAAGCTTTCTTT. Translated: CASSPRDRVTEAFF.

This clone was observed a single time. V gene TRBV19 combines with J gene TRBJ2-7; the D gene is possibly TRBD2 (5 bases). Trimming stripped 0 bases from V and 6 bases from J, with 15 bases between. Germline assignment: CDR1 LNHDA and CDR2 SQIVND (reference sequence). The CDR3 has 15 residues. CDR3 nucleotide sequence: TGTGCCAGTAGTATAGACGCGTCTAGCCCATCCGAGCAGTACTTC. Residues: CASSIDASSPSEQYF.

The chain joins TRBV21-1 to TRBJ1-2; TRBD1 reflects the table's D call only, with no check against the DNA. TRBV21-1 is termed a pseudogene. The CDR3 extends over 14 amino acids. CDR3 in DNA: TGTGCCAGCAGCTCGGGACAGGGGGCAGGAGGCTACACCTTC. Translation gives CASSSGQGAGGYTF.

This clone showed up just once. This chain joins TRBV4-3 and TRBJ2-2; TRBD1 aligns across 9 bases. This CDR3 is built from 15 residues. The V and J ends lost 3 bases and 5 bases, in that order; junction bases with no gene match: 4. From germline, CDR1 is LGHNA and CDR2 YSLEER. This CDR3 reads CASSQDRGWTGELFF. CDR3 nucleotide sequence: TGCGCCAGCAGCCAGGACAGGGGATGGACCGGGGAGCTGTTTTTT.

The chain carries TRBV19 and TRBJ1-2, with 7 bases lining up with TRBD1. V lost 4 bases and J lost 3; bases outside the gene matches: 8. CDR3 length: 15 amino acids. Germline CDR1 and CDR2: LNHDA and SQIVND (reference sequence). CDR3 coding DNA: TGTGCCAGTAGTACCGGTCCCGGGACAGACTATGGCTACACCTTC. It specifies CASSTGPGTDYGYTF.

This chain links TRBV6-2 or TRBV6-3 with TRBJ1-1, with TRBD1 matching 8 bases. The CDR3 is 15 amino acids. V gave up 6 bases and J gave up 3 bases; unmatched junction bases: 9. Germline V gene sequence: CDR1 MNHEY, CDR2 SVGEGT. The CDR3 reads CASSSYATGDTEAFF. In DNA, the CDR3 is TGTGCCAGCAGCTCCTACGCGACAGGGGACACTGAAGCTTTCTTT.

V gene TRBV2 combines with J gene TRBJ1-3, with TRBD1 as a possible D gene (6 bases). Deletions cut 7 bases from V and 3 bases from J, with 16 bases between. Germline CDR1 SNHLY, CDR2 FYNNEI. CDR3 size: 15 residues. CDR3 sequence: CASTVGGAFGNTIYF. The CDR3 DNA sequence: TGTGCCAGCACGGTTGGGGGGGCATTTGGAAACACCATATATTTT.